What follows are 27 T cell receptor beta chains derived from one specimen sequenced in a study of TIL therapy for anti-PD-1-resistant metastatic lung cancer. The immunoSEQ assay was v3. The method was immunoSEQ multiplex PCR; TCRdb's version includes in-frame clones alone and lacks a portion of them. Seen here are 7,600 or so clones, 50% to 70% observed once, and the top ten hold around 7.7%. Time point meaning: pre-treatment sample, taken before nivolumab and TIL therapy. Pleural nodules or supraclavicular lymph nodes made up most of the excised metastases sampled. The sequences come from tumor tissue, collected at baseline. The receptors derive from a person aged 25-80 years with non-small cell lung cancer.

V is TRBV7-9 and J is TRBJ2-5; TRBD1 or TRBD2 may be the D gene (6 bases each). The CDR3 totals 13 residues. Per germline, CDR1 SEHNR and CDR2 FQNEAQ (reference sequence). Trimming took off 3 bases at V and 4 bases at J, with 9 bases between the two ends. The DNA for the CDR3 is TGTGCCAGCAGCTTTGGGGGGCTAGAGACCCAGTACTTC. Translation gives CASSFGGLETQYF.

This chain links TRBV27 with TRBJ2-6, with D unresolved. The CDR3 extends over 15 amino acids. Looked up from germline, CDR1 is MNHEY and CDR2 is SMNVEV (reference sequence). V was shortened by 1 base and J by 0 bases, with 4 bases between the two germline ends. CDR3 sequence: CASSLFDSGANVLTF. The CDR3 DNA reads as TGTGCCAGCAGTTTATTCGACTCTGGGGCCAACGTCCTGACTTTC.

V is TRBV7-2 and J is TRBJ2-5; D not certain. Germline CDR1 SGHTA, CDR2 FQGNSA. The CDR3 loop spans 12 amino acids. V lost 4 bases, J lost 2 bases, and 5 bases lay in between. The CDR3 sequence is CASSSRQETQYF. Written as DNA, the CDR3 is TGTGCCAGCAGCTCTCGTCAAGAGACCCAGTACTTC.

The chain employs TRBV2 and TRBJ2-7; 11 bases are shared with TRBD2. The CDR3 sequence is 15 residues long. Trimming at V came to 7 bases and at J to 2 bases, leaving 7 bases not matched to a gene. The germline V gene encodes CDR1 SNHLY and CDR2 FYNNEI. DNA of the CDR3: TGTGCCAGCAAGGGAGGACTAGCGGGCACCTACGAGCAGTACTTC. As protein: CASKGGLAGTYEQYF.

The V call is TRBV27, the J call TRBJ1-6; D may be TRBD1 (5 bases). The CDR3 sequence is 15 residues long. Trimming cost V 7 bases and J 0 bases, with 10 bases left between them. The V gene's germline CDR1 is MNHEY and CDR2 SMNVEV (reference sequence). The CDR3 nucleotides are TGTGCCAGCAACGAGGGACGCTCCTATAATTCACCCCTCCACTTT. This translates into CASNEGRSYNSPLHF.

This clone appeared once. The chain joins TRBV2 to TRBJ2-2; no clear D. Germline CDR1 is SNHLY and CDR2 is FYNNEI. Deletions cut 4 bases from V and 6 bases from J, with 15 bases between. The CDR3 consists of 15 residues. The CDR3 is CASSAGSMGSGELFF. For the CDR3, the DNA is TGTGCCAGCAGTGCCGGGTCAATGGGATCCGGGGAGCTGTTTTTT.

This chain links TRBV6-2 or TRBV6-3 with TRBJ1-1; D call uncertain. This CDR3 has 13 amino acids. V lost 6 bases and J lost 1, with 9 bases in between. The germline V gene encodes CDR1 MNHEY and CDR2 SVGEGT. Here the CDR3 reads CASSLGRNTEAFF. As DNA, the CDR3 is TGTGCCAGCAGCCTCGGTAGGAACACTGAAGCTTTCTTT.

This clone turned up a few times. The V and J genes are TRBV7-9 and TRBJ1-3, with TRBD1 matching over 7 bases. With V trimmed by 2 bases and J by 2 bases, 12 bases remained unmatched. CDR3 length: 18 amino acids. Germline V gene lookup returns CDR1 SEHNR and CDR2 FQNEAQ (reference sequence). CDR3 coding DNA: TGTGCCAGCAGCTTAAGGGGACGACAGGGAGGGACTGGAAACACCATATATTTT. This codes for CASSLRGRQGGTGNTIYF.

The chain is built from TRBV14 and TRBJ2-2; 8 nucleotides agree with TRBD2. Germline CDR1 reads SGHDN; CDR2 reads FVKESK. This CDR3 contains 17 residues. V lost 1 base, J lost 0 bases, and 4 bases stayed unmatched. The CDR3 loop reads CASSQVRGGPNTGELFF. In DNA, the CDR3 is TGTGCCAGCAGCCAAGTTCGGGGGGGACCGAACACCGGGGAGCTGTTTTTT.

This clone was counted between two and nine times. This sequence joins TRBV5-1 and TRBJ2-3; TRBD2 agrees at 9 bases. V shed 1 base and J 1 base; nucleotides not matched to a gene: 4. The CDR3 has 16 amino acids. The germline V gene has CDR1 SGHRS and CDR2 YFSETQ. In DNA form, the CDR3 reads TGCGCCAGCAGCTTGCGGGCGGGAGGGGGCACAGATACGCAGTATTTT. Protein: CASSLRAGGGTDTQYF.

Concerning this clone itself: At one end the junction does not follow the germline gene, possibly because of a read error. CDR3: CASSEGIPGQGTLLF. The CDR3 bases are TGTGCCAGCAGTGAAGGCATACCGGGACAGGGAACCCTCTTGTTC. The J gene is TRBJ2-7, the V gene TRBV6-1; 9 bases align to TRBD1. The length of the CDR3 is 15 residues. Germline CDR1 and CDR2: MNHNS and SASEGT.

This rearrangement joins TRBV2 to TRBJ2-7; 7 nucleotides line up with TRBD1. This CDR3 is 15 amino acids long. Germline V lookup: CDR1 SNHLY, CDR2 FYNNEI. Trimming at V came to 7 bases and at J to 3 bases, leaving 12 bases not matched to a gene. CDR3 in DNA: TGTGCCAGCACCCCCGCAAGACAGGGCGACTACGAGCAGTACTTC. Translating it yields CASTPARQGDYEQYF.

DNA of the CDR3: TGCGCCAGCAGCCCCTTGGCCGGGGTGCAGTATTTT. Amino acids: CASSPLAGVQYF. The chain has TRBV4-1 and TRBJ2-3, with D tentatively TRBD2 (5 bases). With 4 bases removed from V and 11 bases from J, the gap between germline ends came to 13 bases. CDR3 size: 12 residues. Germline CDR1 is MGHRA and CDR2 is YSYEKL.

The chain links TRBV6-2 or TRBV6-3 to TRBJ2-5; D is ambiguous. The CDR3 loop spans 11 amino acids. Deletions cut 6 bases from V and 2 bases from J, with 4 bases between. Germline loops: CDR1 MNHEY, CDR2 SVGEGT. The CDR3 nucleotides are TGTGCCAGCAGCCAGCAAGAGACCCAGTACTTC. Translated: CASSQQETQYF.

This chain joins TRBV6-4 and TRBJ2-3; 10 bases are shared with TRBD2. The V segment lost 3 bases and the J segment 4 bases; nucleotides outside the gene matches: 1. The germline gives CDR1 MRHNA, CDR2 SNTAGT. The CDR3 contains 14 residues. CDR3 in amino acids: CASSESGGADTQYF. The CDR3 region has the DNA TGTGCCAGCAGTGAAAGCGGGGGGGCAGATACGCAGTATTTT.

This sequence joins TRBV19 and TRBJ1-6, with D unclear. The germline gives CDR1 LNHDA, CDR2 SQIVND (reference sequence). The CDR3 spans 18 residues. The ends were cut back, 3 bases at V and 10 bases at J, with 25 bases in the middle. The CDR3 DNA reads as TGTGCCAGTAGTATTAGCGCGGCCAGGCGGACCCTGAACTCACCCCTCCACTTT. The encoded protein is CASSISAARRTLNSPLHF. The variable domain in full, completed from reference TRBV19 and TRBJ1-6, reads DGGITQSPKYLFRKEGQNVTLSCEQNLNHDAMYWYRQDPGQGLRLIYYSQIVNDFQKGDIAEGYSVSREKKESFPLTVTSAQKNPTAFYLCASSISAARRTLNSPLHFGNGTRLTVT.

This clone is deemed medium-sized (0.01 to 0.1%). The chain carries TRBV5-1 and TRBJ2-1; D uncertain. This CDR3 spans 14 amino acids. The V gene lost 0 bases and the J gene lost 2 bases, with 6 bases spanning the gap. Germline CDR1 and CDR2: SGHRS and YFSETQ. CDR3: CASSLATAYNEQFF. The DNA for the CDR3 is TGCGCCAGCAGCTTGGCTACAGCCTACAATGAGCAGTTCTTC.

J is TRBJ2-3 and V is TRBV6-5; tentatively, D is TRBD1 (5 bases). Per the germline V gene, CDR1 is MNHEY and CDR2 is SVGAGI. Trimming pared 7 bases from V and 7 bases from J, leaving 12 bases between. The CDR3 sequence is 12 residues long. CDR3 nucleotides: TGTGCCAGCACCACGGACATCCATACGCAGTATTTT. Translating it yields CASTTDIHTQYF.

In its sample, this clone was seen a few times. The V call is TRBV6-2 or TRBV6-3, the J call TRBJ2-3; 10 positions agree with TRBD1. CDR3 length equals 14 residues. The germline V gene encodes CDR1 MNHEY and CDR2 SVGEGT. After removal of 4 bases from V and 7 bases from J, the junction contained 5 bases not matched to a gene. This chain's CDR3 is CASSWGQGSYTQYF. The CDR3 nucleotides read TGTGCCAGCAGTTGGGGACAGGGGAGTTATACGCAGTATTTT.

The chain links TRBV7-8 to TRBJ1-5; D remains unclear. Trimming left V 2 bases short and J 0 bases short, with 14 bases between. The germline gives CDR1 SGHVS, CDR2 FQNEAQ. CDR3 length: 17 residues. The CDR3 nucleotides read TGTGCCAGCAGCTTATTAAGGGTTGGGGATAGCAATCAGCCCCAGCATTTT. Translated, it gives CASSLLRVGDSNQPQHF.

The chain is built from TRBV18 and TRBJ2-7, with D possibly TRBD1 on 5 matching bases. CDR1 is KGHSH, CDR2 LQKENI, per germline. Trimming removed 3 bases from V and 4 bases from J, with 13 bases in between. This CDR3 contains 14 residues. In DNA form, the CDR3 reads TGTGCCAGCTCACCCCGACAGAGTGAGTACGAGCAGTACTTC. Its protein is CASSPRQSEYEQYF.

The rearrangement links TRBV11-2 to TRBJ2-2; 9 bases are a match to TRBD2. With V trimmed by 8 bases and J by 3 bases, 10 bases remained unmatched. CDR1 is SGHAT and CDR2 is FQNNGV in the germline V gene. The CDR3 contains 16 residues. Here the CDR3 DNA reads TGTGCCAGCCTTGATTACGCGGGGGGGTACACCGGGGAGCTGTTTTTT. It is translated as CASLDYAGGYTGELFF.

This chain uses TRBV27 with TRBJ2-1, with unresolved D. The V end lost 5 bases, the J end lost 0 bases, and 20 bases lay between the germline ends. Germline CDR1 MNHEY, CDR2 SMNVEV (reference sequence). This CDR3 has 18 amino acids. The DNA of the CDR3 is TGTGCCAGCAGTCCGCTATTCACGGGCCCGAGCTCCTACAATGAGCAGTTCTTC. This translates into CASSPLFTGPSSYNEQFF.

The gene calls are TRBV5-5 and TRBJ2-3, with TRBD2 matching 7 bases. The junction had 12 bases not matched to a gene; V was cut back by 8 bases and J by 6 bases. The CDR3 covers 14 residues. CDR1 is SGHKS, CDR2 YYEKEE, per germline (reference sequence). CDR3 in amino acids: CASRRLASTDTQYF. The CDR3 DNA is TGTGCCAGTCGACGACTAGCTTCGACGGATACGCAGTATTTT. Using reference TRBV5-5 and TRBJ2-3 for the parts outside the CDR3, the full variable domain is DAGVTQSPTHLIKTRGQQVTLRCSPISGHKSVSWYQQVLGQGPQFIFQYYEKEERGRGNFPDRFSARQFPNYSSELNVNALLLGDSALYLCASRRLASTDTQYFGPGTRLTVL.

This chain uses TRBV24-1 with TRBJ2-4; 8 nucleotides agree with TRBD1. With V trimmed by 3 bases and J by 3 bases, 3 bases remained unmatched. This CDR3 region has 15 residues. The germline gives CDR1 KGHDR, CDR2 SFDVKD. The CDR3 protein is CATSDQTGGKNIQYF. DNA for the CDR3: TGTGCCACCAGTGATCAAACAGGGGGCAAAAACATTCAGTACTTC.

The V call is TRBV14, the J call TRBJ1-1; D may be TRBD1 (5 bases). Trimming left V 4 bases short and J 4 bases short, with 10 bases between. Germline CDR1 is SGHDN and CDR2 is FVKESK. This CDR3 has 13 residues. CDR3 sequence: CASSPQGFTEAFF. The CDR3, as DNA: TGTGCCAGCAGCCCCCAGGGTTTCACTGAAGCTTTCTTT.

J is TRBJ2-2 and V is TRBV7-6, with D hard to call. The CDR3 contains 15 residues. Trimming left V 3 bases short and J 4 bases short, with 12 bases between. Germline V gene sequence: CDR1 SGHVS, CDR2 FNYEAQ. In DNA, the CDR3 is TGTGCCAGCAGCTTTTCCGGGTACGGCACCGGGGAGCTGTTTTTT. Protein product: CASSFSGYGTGELFF.